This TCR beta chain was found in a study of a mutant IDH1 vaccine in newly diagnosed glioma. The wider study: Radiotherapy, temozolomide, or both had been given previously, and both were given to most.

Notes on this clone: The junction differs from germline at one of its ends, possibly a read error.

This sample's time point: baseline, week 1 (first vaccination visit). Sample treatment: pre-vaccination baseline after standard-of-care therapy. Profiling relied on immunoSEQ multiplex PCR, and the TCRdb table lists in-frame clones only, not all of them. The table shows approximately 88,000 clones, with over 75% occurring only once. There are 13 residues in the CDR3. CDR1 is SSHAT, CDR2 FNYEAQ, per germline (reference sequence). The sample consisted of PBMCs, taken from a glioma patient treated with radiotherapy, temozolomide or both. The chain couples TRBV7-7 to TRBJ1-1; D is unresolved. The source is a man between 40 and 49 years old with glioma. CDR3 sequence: CASSPDLNTEAFF. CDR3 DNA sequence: TGTGCTAGCAGCCCCGACTTGAACACTGAAGCTTTCTTT.